The rows below give T cell receptor beta chains drawn from one sample of a study of vaccination and CD4 T cells after COVID-19. TCRdb independently ran MiXCR on the PCR reads; one entry per CDR3 protein. The sample includes about 5,500 distinct CDR3 sequences, approximately 40% of them seen just once. These TCRs' antigens remain unknown. The sample consisted of CD4+ T cells from blood, cultured in vitro. The receptors derive from a human donor in good health. Each CDR3 is given with its conserved first and last residue. A D gene is named only where the DNA matches it firmly. Clone size is stated in some rows and not others, as once, few, many or a class when expanded.

D gene | clone size | J gene | V gene | CDR3 protein | CDR3 DNA
- | - | TRBJ1-6 | TRBV20-1 | CSARFPDLNSPLHF | TGCAGTGCTAGATTTCCGGACCTAAATTCACCCCTCCACTTT
TRBD2 | few | TRBJ2-1 | TRBV6-1 | CASSEGAGLDEQFF | TGTGCCAGCAGTGAAGGAGCGGGGCTCGATGAGCAGTTCTTC
- | medium-sized | TRBJ1-5 | TRBV27 | CASSLLTGEGKQPQHF | TGTGCCAGCAGTTTATTAACAGGAGAGGGGAAACAGCCCCAGCATTTT
- | - | TRBJ1-2 | TRBV9 | CASSVGGGGYTF | TGTGCCAGCAGCGTAGGAGGGGGGGGCTACACCTTC
TRBD1 | few | TRBJ1-2 | TRBV6-4 | CASSRGQGYGYTF | TGTGCCAGCAGCAGAGGACAGGGATATGGCTACACCTTC
TRBD1 | - | TRBJ1-1 | TRBV5-5 | CASSMTGELYTEAFF | TGTGCCAGCAGCATGACAGGGGAGTTGTACACTGAAGCTTTCTTT
TRBD1 | - | TRBJ1-2 | TRBV18 | CASSPSRGDGYTF | TGTGCCAGCTCACCATCCAGGGGGGATGGCTACACCTTC
- | - | TRBJ2-1 | TRBV6-1 | CASSARDPGEQFF | TGTGCCAGCAGTGCCCGGGACCCGGGGGAGCAGTTCTTC
- | - | TRBJ1-3 | TRBV30 | CAWSPPTTLGNTIYF | TGTGCCTGGAGTCCCCCCACGACTCTAGGAAACACCATATATTTT
- | few | TRBJ2-7 | TRBV20-1 | CSARALDSSSYEQYF | TGCAGTGCTAGAGCTCTGGACTCGAGCTCCTACGAGCAGTACTTC
- | - | TRBJ1-2 | TRBV7-2 | CASSSGETYGYTF | TGTGCCAGCAGTAGCGGGGAAACATATGGCTACACCTTC
- | few | TRBJ2-1 | TRBV7-3 | CASSLGGDRDEQFF | TGTGCCAGCAGCTTAGGCGGGGATAGGGATGAGCAGTTCTTC
TRBD1 | few | TRBJ1-5 | TRBV6-1 | CASSAGQGVDRNQPQHF | TGTGCCAGCAGTGCGGGACAGGGCGTCGATCGGAATCAGCCCCAGCATTTT
- | - | TRBJ1-5 | TRBV19 | CASSIVRSSNQPQHF | TGTGCCAGTAGTATAGTGAGATCAAGCAATCAGCCCCAGCACTTT
- | few | TRBJ1-1 | TRBV7-2 | CASSSGDGNTEAFF | TGTGCCAGCAGCTCAGGGGATGGGAACACTGAAGCTTTCTTT
TRBD1 | - | TRBJ1-5 | TRBV6-2/TRBV6-3 | CASSHGQGAWPQHF | TGTGCCAGCAGCCATGGACAGGGAGCTTGGCCCCAGCATTTT
- | few | TRBJ2-1 | TRBV19 | CASNRVGTYNEQFF | TGTGCCAGTAATAGGGTAGGAACCTACAATGAGCAGTTCTTC
- | few | TRBJ1-5 | TRBV20-1 | CSAREIKGDGQPQHF | TGCAGTGCTAGAGAGATTAAGGGGGACGGTCAGCCCCAGCATTTT
- | - | TRBJ2-6 | TRBV4-2 | CASSQAGESSGANVLTF | TGTGCCAGCAGCCAAGCGGGGGAAAGCTCTGGGGCCAACGTCCTGACTTTC
- | - | TRBJ1-2 | TRBV7-8 | CASSTTGSYGYTF | TGTGCCAGCAGTACCACAGGGTCCTATGGCTACACCTTC
- | - | TRBJ2-3 | TRBV18 | CASSPMTSTDTQYF | TGTGCCAGCTCGCCAATGACTAGCACAGATACGCAGTATTTT
- | - | TRBJ1-2 | TRBV6-1 | CASIHRANYGYTF | TGTGCCAGCATACACAGGGCCAACTATGGCTACACCTTC
TRBD1 | - | TRBJ2-6 | TRBV20-1 | CSARGDRGGGANVLTF | TGCAGTGCTAGAGGTGACAGGGGCGGTGGGGCCAACGTCCTGACTTTC
TRBD1 | few | TRBJ1-1 | TRBV20-1 | CSARVFDRATTEAFF | TGCAGTGCTAGAGTGTTCGACAGGGCCACCACTGAAGCTTTCTTT
- | - | TRBJ1-1 | TRBV27 | CASSYYWEGNTEAFF | TGTGCCAGCAGCTACTATTGGGAGGGGAACACTGAAGCTTTCTTT
- | - | TRBJ1-5 | TRBV6-1 | CASSEVGMVSNQPQHF | TGTGCCAGCAGTGAAGTAGGGATGGTTAGCAATCAGCCCCAGCATTTT
- | - | TRBJ2-7 | TRBV2 | CASSEAPIFAAGNLYEQYF | TGTGCCAGCAGTGAAGCGCCAATCTTCGCGGCGGGCAACCTCTACGAGCAGTACTTC
- | - | TRBJ2-3 | TRBV10-3 | CAIRGLDTQYF | TGTGCCATCCGGGGTCTTGATACGCAGTATTTT
TRBD2 | - | TRBJ2-1 | TRBV6-2/TRBV6-3 | CASSLPGLVGYNEQFF | TGTGCCAGCAGTTTACCGGGACTAGTAGGCTACAATGAGCAGTTCTTC
- | few | TRBJ1-5 | TRBV6-1 | CASSEVGGSFSNQPQHF | TGTGCCAGCAGTGAAGTCGGGGGTAGCTTTAGCAATCAGCCCCAGCATTTT
TRBD1 | - | TRBJ1-5 | TRBV6-1 | CASNDRVDSNQPQHF | TGTGCCAGCAATGACAGGGTTGATAGCAATCAGCCCCAGCATTTT
- | few | TRBJ2-5 | TRBV7-6 | CASSLAETQYF | TGTGCCAGCAGCTTAGCGGAGACCCAGTACTTC
- | - | TRBJ1-1 | TRBV15 | CATSRDRIGETFF | TGTGCCACCAGCAGAGATAGGATTGGGGAAACTTTCTTT
- | few | TRBJ2-3 | TRBV4-1 | CASSQESGYTQYF | TGCGCCAGCAGCCAAGAATCGGGGTATACGCAGTATTTT
TRBD2 | few | TRBJ2-1 | TRBV6-1 | CASSEEAGGYNEQFF | TGTGCCAGCAGTGAAGAAGCGGGGGGATACAATGAGCAGTTCTTC
TRBD1 | - | TRBJ1-2 | TRBV2 | CASSPGQLYGYTF | TGTGCCAGCAGTCCGGGACAGCTCTATGGCTACACCTTC
- | - | TRBJ2-5 | TRBV7-7 | CASSLEWGAGETQYF | TGTGCTAGCAGCTTAGAATGGGGGGCCGGGGAGACCCAGTACTTC